One and the same sample provided the 8 T cell receptor beta chains below, sequenced in a study of cytomegalovirus exposure and HLA in healthy donors (dated by TCRdb to about 2017). Libraries were made using the immunoSEQ multiplex PCR assay. For the multiplex PCR, a mixture combining 60 forward primers for TCR Vbeta segments and 13 reverse primers for TCR Jbeta segments was used. TCRdb limited this immuneACCESS table to in-frame rearrangements with V and J called. A share of clones is missing; checked studies link under half to unresolved V genes, and the rest is unexplained. The sample records under 200,000 clones, about 77% of which are singletons. The top ten constitute roughly 2.8% of the sample. The sample consisted of PBMCs. These receptors were taken from a woman aged 40 to 50 in good health and CMV-seropositive.

The CDR3, as DNA: TGTGCCAGTTCAGCCGGACAGGGCTACGAGCAGTACTTC. It codes for CASSAGQGYEQYF. The V call is TRBV19, the J call TRBJ2-7; TRBD1 aligns across 8 bases. This CDR3 spans 13 amino acids. Per germline, CDR1 LNHDA and CDR2 SQIVND (reference sequence). Trimming at V came to 8 bases and at J to 3 bases, leaving 6 bases not matched to a gene.

The CDR3 DNA is TGTGCCAGCAGCTACCCAGGGGGAAAACTGTTTTTT. Translating gives CASSYPGGKLFF. J is TRBJ1-4 and V is TRBV7-2, with 7 positions matching TRBD1. Germline CDR1 is SGHTA and CDR2 is FQGNSA. The CDR3 totals 12 residues. J was trimmed by 10 bases and V by 4 bases; bases with no gene match: 3. Full variable domain (remainder filled in from reference TRBV7-2 and TRBJ1-4): GAGVSQSPSNKVTEKGKDVELRCDPISGHTALYWYRQSLGQGLEFLIYFQGNSAPDKSGLPSDRFSAERTGGSVSTLTIQRTQQEDSAVYLCASSYPGGKLFFGSGTQLSVL.

The CDR3 protein is CASSAYRMNEQFF. CDR3 sequence (DNA): TGTGCCAGCAGTGCATACAGGATGAATGAGCAGTTCTTC. J is TRBJ2-1 and V is TRBV6-6, with D perhaps TRBD1 (5 bases). Between the trimmed V and J ends, which lost 5 bases and 7 bases, there was a span of 12 bases. The CDR3 spans 13 residues. Germline CDR1 reads MNHNY; CDR2 reads SVGAGI (reference sequence).

The chain has TRBV2 and TRBJ2-6; tentative D call: TRBD1 (5 bases). The CDR3 loop spans 15 amino acids. Per germline, CDR1 SNHLY and CDR2 FYNNEI. With 8 bases removed from V and 3 bases from J, the gap between germline ends came to 14 bases. DNA of the CDR3: TGTGCCAGCGGGCCTCAGGGCGTTGGGGCCAACGTCCTGACTTTC. It specifies CASGPQGVGANVLTF.

The chain has TRBV11-3 and TRBJ1-1, with D hard to call. V lost 1 base, J lost 0 bases, and 12 bases lay in between. Germline loops: CDR1 SGHNT, CDR2 YENEEA. There are 16 residues in the CDR3. CDR3 sequence (DNA): TGTGCCAGCAGCTTAGGTCGGGGAGAGGTGAACACTGAAGCTTTCTTT. Amino acid sequence: CASSLGRGEVNTEAFF.

The chain carries TRBV28 and TRBJ2-1; 8 nucleotides line up with TRBD1. Germline lookup yields CDR1 MDHEN and CDR2 SYDVKM. The CDR3 is 18 residues long. The ends lost 7 bases at V and 1 base at J; junction bases unmatched: 15. The CDR3 is CASTSVGRGRRSYNEQFF. CDR3 coding DNA: TGTGCCAGCACCTCTGTGGGCAGGGGGCGTCGGTCCTACAATGAGCAGTTCTTC.

This clone was recorded once. The genes are TRBV13 and TRBJ2-7; TRBD2 matches 8 bases. The CDR3 has 14 amino acids. Germline lookup yields CDR1 PRHDT and CDR2 FYEKMQ (reference sequence). The V and J ends lost 5 bases and 7 bases, in that order; junction bases with no gene match: 10. CDR3: CASSPEAGGREQYF. CDR3 DNA sequence: TGTGCCAGCAGCCCGGAGGCGGGGGGTCGTGAGCAGTACTTC.

This clone was found many times. This chain uses TRBV30 with TRBJ1-1, with 7 bases that match TRBD1. Per germline, CDR1 GTSNPN and CDR2 SVGIG (reference sequence). CDR3 length: 14 residues. Trimming at V came to 2 bases and at J to 5 bases, leaving 8 bases not matched to a gene. The CDR3 region has the DNA TGTGCCTGGAGTTATAGGGGGCTGGTGACTGAAGCTTTCTTT. Protein: CAWSYRGLVTEAFF.